This entry lists 13 T cell receptor beta chains sequenced from one sample in a study of shared clonotypes between healthy human individuals. CD8 cells regarded as naive lacked CD45RO, were positively chosen for CCR7, and omitted terminally differentiated effector memory CD45RA+ cells. Here immunoSEQ multiplex PCR was the method, and the copy in TCRdb shows in-frame clones only, minus some. There are about 680,000 clones in the sample; 92% occur only once, and approximately 25% lies in the top ten. The sample taken for sequencing was naive CD8+ T cells sorted from blood. These receptors all stem from a man aged 25 to 40 in good health.

Concerning this clone: Other DNA sequences in the same sample also yield this CDR3. The genes are TRBV27 and TRBJ1-5; D not certain. V was pared by 2 bases and J by 2 bases, with 4 bases between. CDR3 size: 13 residues. The germline V gene has CDR1 MNHEY and CDR2 SMNVEV (reference sequence). CDR3 residues: CASSLSGNQPQHF. Written as DNA, the CDR3 is TGTGCCAGCAGTTTAAGTGGCAATCAGCCCCAGCATTTT.

The rearrangement links TRBV19 to TRBJ2-2; tentative D call: TRBD1 (6 bases). This CDR3 comprises 12 residues. V was shortened by 7 bases and J by 5 bases, with 8 bases between the two germline ends. The germline V gene encodes CDR1 LNHDA and CDR2 SQIVND (reference sequence). CDR3 sequence (DNA): TGTGCCAGTAACAGGGTTACCGGGGAGCTGTTTTTT. Amino acid sequence: CASNRVTGELFF.

The chain carries TRBV5-1 and TRBJ2-7, with 11 positions matching TRBD2. Germline CDR1 SGHRS, CDR2 YFSETQ. Trimming removed 4 bases from V and 1 base from J; junction bases left unmatched: 4. The CDR3 consists of 15 residues. The DNA for the CDR3 is TGCGCCAGCAGCCAGGGACTAGCGGTTTCCTACGAGCAGTACTTC. It translates to CASSQGLAVSYEQYF.

V usage is TRBV30 and J usage is TRBJ2-1, with D possibly TRBD1 on 6 matching bases. The CDR3 contains 13 residues. CDR1 is GTSNPN, CDR2 SVGIG, per germline (reference sequence). The V end lost 1 base, the J end lost 6 bases, and 10 bases lay between the germline ends. The CDR3 DNA sequence: TGTGCCTGGAGTGGAGGACAGCGCAATGAGCAGTTCTTC. It specifies CAWSGGQRNEQFF.

The chain employs TRBV28 and TRBJ2-1, with D tentatively TRBD1 or TRBD2 (5 bases each). The CDR3 loop spans 16 amino acids. Trimming took 7 bases from V and 8 from J, leaving 24 bases between them. CDR1 and CDR2 from the germline V gene are MDHEN and SYDVKM. CDR3 in DNA: TGTGCCAGCACCCCAGGTCAGGACGACCGGGGCCATGAGCAGTTCTTC. Translating gives CASTPGQDDRGHEQFF.

The chain recombines TRBV9 with TRBJ1-2, with D maybe TRBD1 (5 bases). This CDR3 contains 11 residues. Germline assignment: CDR1 SGDLS and CDR2 YYNGEE. Trimming removed 9 bases at V and 4 bases at J, with 10 bases between. CDR3: CATYGAYGYTF. In DNA form, the CDR3 reads TGTGCCACCTATGGGGCCTATGGCTACACCTTC. Together with reference TRBV9 and TRBJ1-2, the CDR3 gives the full variable domain: DSGVTQTPKHLITATGQRVTLRCSPRSGDLSVYWYQQSLDQGLQFLIQYYNGEERAKGNILERFSAQQFPDLHSELNLSSLELGDSALYFCATYGAYGYTFGSGTRLTVV.

This rearrangement joins TRBV15 to TRBJ2-1; TRBD2 matches at 7 bases. The trim removed 11 bases at V and 3 bases at J, leaving 10 bases unmatched. The CDR3 runs 14 residues. Germline lookup yields CDR1 LNHNV and CDR2 YYDKDF (reference sequence). For the CDR3, the DNA is TGTGCCTCTTCGGCGGCTAGCGGCTACAATGAGCAGTTCTTC. Translation: CASSAASGYNEQFF.

On this clone: The identical CDR3 is also encoded by other nucleotide sequences in the sample. The V gene is TRBV9, the J gene TRBJ2-5; D possibly corresponds to TRBD2 (6 bases). The CDR3 spans 14 residues. Trimming took 0 bases from V and 0 from J, leaving 6 bases between them. Germline values: CDR1 SGDLS, CDR2 YYNGEE. The CDR3 reads CASSVGGNQETQYF. The CDR3 DNA follows: TGTGCCAGCAGCGTAGGCGGGAACCAAGAGACCCAGTACTTC.

V and J are TRBV7-9 and TRBJ2-1, with D unclear. Trimming removed 5 bases from V and 7 bases from J, with 9 bases in between. This CDR3 comprises 12 residues. Germline CDR1 and CDR2: SEHNR and FQNEAQ (reference sequence). DNA for the CDR3: TGTGCCAGCAGCCCCGAGGCGAATGAGCAGTTCTTC. Its translation: CASSPEANEQFF.

A word on this clone: Compared with germline, one end of the junction differs, possibly owing to a read error. This chain uses TRBV18 with TRBJ2-1; 7 bases fit TRBD1. CDR3 size: 14 residues. Germline V gives CDR1 KGHSH, CDR2 LQKENI. CDR3 coding DNA: TGTGCCAGCTCATCACCTGACAGGGTGAATGAGCAGTTCTTC. The encoded protein is CASSSPDRVNEQFF.

This clone came up once. This chain links TRBV4-3 with TRBJ2-7; the match to TRBD2 covers 7 bases. V dropped 4 bases and J dropped 5; count of bases not matched to a gene: 8. CDR1 and CDR2 from the germline V gene are LGHNA and YSLEER. This CDR3 contains 14 residues. CDR3 DNA sequence: TGCGCCAGCAGCCCCCGAAGACTAGCAGACGAGCAGTACTTC. This encodes CASSPRRLADEQYF.

This clone was counted only a few times. The CDR3 DNA follows: TGTGCCAGCACCGACTCGAACACCGGGGAGCTGTTTTTT. This gives the protein CASTDSNTGELFF. J is TRBJ2-2 and V is TRBV7-9, with D unclear. The germline CDR1 and CDR2 sequences are SEHNR and FQNEAQ (reference sequence). Trimming cost V 7 bases and J 0 bases, with 6 bases left between them. CDR3 size: 13 residues.

This chain's CDR3 is CASTPGAEYGYTF. DNA for the CDR3: TGTGCCAGCACCCCGGGGGCTGAATATGGCTACACCTTC. This rearrangement joins TRBV6-5 to TRBJ1-2; the D gene is possibly TRBD1 (6 bases). The CDR3 consists of 13 residues. Per the germline V gene, CDR1 is MNHEY and CDR2 is SVGAGI. Trimming took 7 bases from V and 5 from J, leaving 14 bases between them.